Listed here are 17 T cell receptor beta chains from one sample, sequenced in a study of cytomegalovirus exposure and HLA in healthy donors. Amplification used 60 Vbeta primers and 13 Jbeta primers. Sequencing used immunoSEQ multiplex PCR; TCRdb keeps in-frame clones, though not all of them. The data hold some 190,000 clones, with approximately 78% observed a single time. The sequenced sample consisted of PBMCs. Every receptor here comes from a woman in her twenties or thirties in good health and CMV-seropositive.

The chain carries TRBV28 and TRBJ2-7, with 7 bases identical to TRBD1. The germline CDR1 and CDR2 sequences are MDHEN and SYDVKM. Trimming at V came to 5 bases and at J to 3 bases, leaving 7 bases not matched to a gene. The CDR3 contains 14 residues. In DNA, the CDR3 is TGTGCCAGCAGTCCCCCCGGGACAGTCTACGAGCAGTACTTC. It codes for CASSPPGTVYEQYF.

V usage is TRBV7-9 and J usage is TRBJ2-1; 10 bases match TRBD2. The germline gives CDR1 SEHNR, CDR2 FQNEAQ (reference sequence). There are 13 residues in the CDR3. Trimming removed 8 bases from V and 7 bases from J; junction bases left unmatched: 5. CDR3 sequence: CASAGLATNEQFF. The CDR3 nucleotides read TGTGCCAGCGCGGGACTAGCGACAAATGAGCAGTTCTTC.

This clone was observed a handful of times. Other nucleotide sequences from this sample produce the same CDR3. The rearrangement uses TRBV4-2 and TRBJ2-3; perhaps TRBD2 as D (6 bases). The CDR3 runs 17 residues. V gave up 0 bases and J gave up 5 bases, with 18 bases separating them. The V gene's germline CDR1 is LGHNA and CDR2 YNFKEQ. The CDR3 loop reads CASSQDPPAGGLDTQYF. The DNA of the CDR3 is TGTGCCAGCAGCCAAGACCCCCCAGCTGGGGGGTTAGATACGCAGTATTTT.

The rearrangement uses TRBV4-3 and TRBJ2-1; 9 bases map to TRBD2. Germline V CDR1 and CDR2: LGHNA, YSLEER. The CDR3 totals 16 residues. The V segment lost 4 bases and the J segment 7 bases; nucleotides outside the gene matches: 11. This CDR3 is CASSPGGSGSRNEQFF. Here the CDR3 DNA reads TGCGCCAGCAGCCCTGGTGGTAGCGGGAGTAGGAATGAGCAGTTCTTC.

The chain employs TRBV7-3 and TRBJ2-1; D may be TRBD2 (5 bases). Germline CDR1 reads SGHTA; CDR2 reads FQGTGA. This CDR3 comprises 14 residues. V was shortened by 1 base and J by 7 bases, with 11 bases between the two germline ends. Here the CDR3 reads CASSLSPSRNEQFF. The DNA of the CDR3 is TGTGCCAGCAGCTTAAGTCCTAGCCGGAATGAGCAGTTCTTC.

The genes are TRBV27 and TRBJ2-3; no clear D gene. The CDR3 contains 14 residues. V shed 6 bases and J shed 2 bases, with 12 bases lying between them. Germline CDR1 MNHEY, CDR2 SMNVEV (reference sequence). The CDR3 bases are TGTGCCAGCAGCCCGTCCAGAAACACAGATACGCAGTATTTT. Translating gives CASSPSRNTDTQYF.

The chain links TRBV27 to TRBJ2-5, with 9 bases aligning to TRBD2. The V and J ends lost 3 bases and 1 base, in that order; junction bases with no gene match: 3. The length of the CDR3 is 15 residues. Germline CDR1 is MNHEY and CDR2 is SMNVEV (reference sequence). CDR3 nucleotide sequence: TGTGCCAGCAGTTTCGGAGCGGGAGGCCAAGAGACCCAGTACTTC. It encodes CASSFGAGGQETQYF.

This clone was found once. J is TRBJ2-1 and V is TRBV4-1; D is perhaps TRBD2 (5 bases). Germline lookup yields CDR1 MGHRA and CDR2 YSYEKL. V was clipped by 1 base and J by 3 bases, with 10 bases between them. The CDR3 sequence is 15 residues long. CDR3 DNA sequence: TGCGCCAGCAGCCAAGGAGGGAGCGGCTACAATGAGCAGTTCTTC. Its protein is CASSQGGSGYNEQFF.

The rearrangement links TRBV25-1 to TRBJ2-1, with D perhaps TRBD1 (5 bases). The CDR3 runs 13 residues. Per germline, CDR1 MGHDK and CDR2 SYGVNS. The germline V and J ends were trimmed by 8 bases and 4 bases, with 12 bases remaining between them. The CDR3 sequence: CASLRVGYNEQFF. The CDR3 DNA reads as TGTGCCAGCCTCAGGGTGGGGTACAATGAGCAGTTCTTC.

The J gene is TRBJ1-3, the V gene TRBV7-6; D is possibly TRBD1 (5 bases). The V end lost 3 bases, the J end lost 4 bases, and 13 bases lay between the germline ends. Germline lookup yields CDR1 SGHVS and CDR2 FNYEAQ. There are 15 residues in the CDR3. CDR3 nucleotide sequence: TGTGCCAGCAGCTTGGGGCCCTTAGCCGGAAACACCATATATTTT. As protein: CASSLGPLAGNTIYF.

The chain couples TRBV28 to TRBJ1-2; possible D gene TRBD1, 6 bases. Germline V gene sequence: CDR1 MDHEN, CDR2 SYDVKM. Trimming stripped 10 bases from V and 8 bases from J, with 17 bases between. The CDR3 length is 12 residues. The CDR3 loop is CAIGWGPEGYTF. The CDR3 DNA follows: TGTGCCATCGGCTGGGGGCCTGAGGGCTACACCTTC.

A word on this clone: Germline is not matched at one junction end, which may reflect a read error. Additional DNA sequences in this sample encode the identical CDR3. The V call is TRBV6-1, the J call TRBJ1-2; perhaps TRBD1 as D (5 bases). CDR3 size: 13 residues. Germline CDR1 reads MNHNS; CDR2 reads SASEGT. DNA for the CDR3: TGCGCCAGCAGGGTGGCCCTCAGGGATGGCTACACCTTC. Its translation: CASRVALRDGYTF.

The chain links TRBV19 to TRBJ2-7, with TRBD2 as a possible D gene (5 bases). CDR3 length equals 15 residues. The V and J ends lost 1 base and 3 bases respectively, with 13 bases between them. CDR1 and CDR2 (germline): LNHDA, SQIVND (reference sequence). The CDR3 sequence: CASSIGGYGNYEQYF. The CDR3 DNA sequence: TGTGCCAGTAGTATAGGAGGGTACGGAAACTACGAGCAGTACTTC.

This chain links TRBV6-4 with TRBJ2-2; no firm D call. Germline lookup yields CDR1 MRHNA and CDR2 SNTAGT. Trimming took 3 bases from V and 5 from J, leaving 10 bases between them. There are 14 residues in the CDR3. The CDR3 coding sequence is TGTGCCAGCAGTGAAACGGGTTCGACCGGGGAGCTGTTTTTT. Translation: CASSETGSTGELFF.

This clone was picked up a small number of times. The V and J genes are TRBV5-1 and TRBJ1-2; D is possibly TRBD1 (5 bases). Germline CDR1 is SGHRS and CDR2 is YFSETQ. This CDR3 region has 15 residues. V was trimmed by 7 bases and J by 3 bases, leaving 19 bases between them. The CDR3 loop is CASQAGLHQDYGYTF. The CDR3 DNA is TGCGCCAGCCAGGCGGGGCTCCACCAAGACTATGGCTACACCTTC.

The chain joins TRBV5-1 to TRBJ2-7; TRBD1 is a possible D gene (5 bases). The CDR3 is made up of 15 amino acids. Trimming removed 0 bases at V and 4 bases at J, with 14 bases between. In germline, CDR1 is SGHRS, CDR2 YFSETQ. The DNA of the CDR3 is TGCGCCAGCAGCTTGGAGGGGCAGGAAGGGTACGAGCAGTACTTC. This gives the protein CASSLEGQEGYEQYF.

V and J are TRBV12-5 and TRBJ2-7; a weak D match, TRBD2 (6 bases). The CDR3 is 13 residues long. Germline V gives CDR1 LGHNT, CDR2 FRNRAP. V lost 5 bases, J lost 5 bases, and 13 bases lay in between. Here the CDR3 reads CASGRWGDHEQYF. CDR3 nucleotide sequence: TGTGCTAGTGGTCGATGGGGGGACCACGAGCAGTACTTC.